This T cell receptor beta chain appears in the sequencing data of a study of CD8+CD57+ T cells in acquired aplastic anemia. Turning to the study itself: Each DNA sample taken from sorted CD4+ and CD8+ cells came to approximately 3 ug on average. In CD4+ cells, healthy donors produced an average of roughly 11 million reads. Broader study findings: In CD8+ cells, Simpson's diversity showed no significant difference between patients and controls. The study identified roughly 29 CD8+ CDR3 sequences shared by patients and controls.

TCR beta VDJ and CDR3 profiles were obtained from a genomic DNA template. From the reads, TCRdb called clonotypes with MiXCR, one entry per CDR3 protein. The sample yields hundreds of thousands of distinct CDR3 sequences, 65% to 80% seen once. Germline V gives CDR1 MNHNS, CDR2 SASEGT. CDR3 length: 17 residues. The V gene end was trimmed by 3 bases and the J gene end by 7 bases; junction bases not matched to a gene: 12. In its sample, this clonotype was seen a few times. Its target is unknown. The sequence was obtained from a human donor in good health, serving as a control. Sequencing was done on a sample of sorted CD4+, CD8+, or CD8+CD57+ T cells (not recorded which) from PBMCs. The V and J genes are TRBV6-1 and TRBJ2-1; 10 nucleotides align to TRBD2. CDR3 sequence reads: CASSEGLALGLGNEQFF. The CDR3 bases are TGTGCCAGCAGTGAGGGACTAGCGCTCGGCCTGGGGAATGAGCAGTTCTTC.